The 32 T cell receptor beta chains listed next were all sequenced from one sample in a study of T cell changes during pregnancy in multiple sclerosis. Sequencing was performed with immunoSEQ multiplex PCR; in TCRdb, only in-frame clones are kept and a portion is missing. Found here are tens of thousands of clones, 80% to 95% of them singletons; the top ten hold about 0.75%. This specimen consisted of CD4+ T cells from peripheral blood mononuclear cells, obtained in the third trimester of pregnancy. All receptors come from a female donor with multiple sclerosis, enrolled in a pregnancy study.

The gene calls are TRBV5-1 and TRBJ2-5; 8 positions agree with TRBD2. J lost 4 bases, V lost 4 bases, and 15 bases had no gene match. The CDR3 covers 17 residues. Looked up from germline, CDR1 is SGHRS and CDR2 is YFSETQ. CDR3 protein: CASSRSGGVRGGETQYF. Here the CDR3 DNA reads TGCGCCAGCAGCCGCTCCGGGGGGGTCCGAGGGGGAGAGACCCAGTACTTC.

This clone was seen a few times. This sequence joins TRBV11-3 and TRBJ2-5; 9 nucleotides agree with TRBD2. In germline, CDR1 is SGHNT, CDR2 YENEEA. The CDR3 totals 14 residues. Trimming at V came to 5 bases and at J to 7 bases, leaving 8 bases not matched to a gene. The DNA for the CDR3 is TGTGCCAGCAGCCCCGGGACTAGCAAGGGGACCCAGTACTTC. Protein: CASSPGTSKGTQYF.

The table lists this clone with a count of one. This sequence joins TRBV6-5 and TRBJ2-1; 8 bases are a match to TRBD1. CDR1 and CDR2 from the germline V gene are MNHEY and SVGAGI. This CDR3 is built from 15 residues. V dropped 6 bases and J dropped 10; count of bases not matched to a gene: 14. The DNA of the CDR3 is TGTGCCAGCAGCCCTCAACAGGGGGGCTTAGGCGAGCAGTTCTTC. This encodes CASSPQQGGLGEQFF.

The V call is TRBV2, the J call TRBJ1-4, with D unclear. This CDR3 region has 17 residues. Germline-derived CDR1 and CDR2 are SNHLY and FYNNEI. V was pared by 6 bases and J by 2 bases, with 19 bases between. The CDR3 nucleotides are TGTGCCAGCAGGGAGAAGCCGACGAGCCCCACTAATGAAAAACTGTTTTTT. Translated: CASREKPTSPTNEKLFF. Using reference TRBV2 and TRBJ1-4 for the parts outside the CDR3, the full variable domain is EPEVTQTPSHQVTQMGQEVILRCVPISNHLYFYWYRQILGQKVEFLVSFYNNEISEKSEIFDDQFSVERPDGSNFTLKIRSTKLEDSAMYFCASREKPTSPTNEKLFFGSGTQLSVL.

As DNA, the CDR3 is TGCGCCAGCAGAAAGGGGATGGCGGGGGGCCCCTACGAGCAGTACTTC. It translates to CASRKGMAGGPYEQYF. This rearrangement joins TRBV10-2 to TRBJ2-7, with TRBD2 matching over 8 bases. Germline loops: CDR1 WSHSY, CDR2 SAAADI. V lost 6 bases and J lost 2; bases outside the gene matches: 12. The CDR3 length is 16 residues.

The genes are TRBV4-2 and TRBJ1-5; TRBD1 might be the D (6 bases). The germline CDR1 and CDR2 sequences are LGHNA and YNFKEQ. V shed 4 bases and J shed 5 bases, with 12 bases lying between them. This CDR3 region has 14 residues. This CDR3 is CASSPGQLYQPQHF. The CDR3 DNA reads TGTGCCAGCAGCCCCGGACAGCTTTATCAGCCCCAGCATTTT.

The rearrangement joins TRBV18 to TRBJ1-5; D remains unclear. The CDR3 runs to 14 residues. Trimming removed 2 bases at V and 3 bases at J, with 8 bases between. Per the germline V gene, CDR1 is KGHSH and CDR2 is LQKENI. The CDR3 coding sequence is TGTGCCAGCTCACCAGTGGCAGACAATCAGCCCCAGCATTTT. Its protein product is CASSPVADNQPQHF.

The chain uses TRBV14 and TRBJ2-3; D call uncertain. The V and J ends lost 1 base and 0 bases respectively, with 8 bases between them. The V gene's germline CDR1 is SGHDN and CDR2 FVKESK. CDR3 length equals 15 residues. Here the CDR3 DNA reads TGTGCCAGCAGCCAAGCTTTCGGGAGCACAGATACGCAGTATTTT. Protein product: CASSQAFGSTDTQYF.

This clone has just one count. The chain combines TRBV14 with TRBJ2-1, with D maybe TRBD1 (6 bases). The V gene lost 0 bases and the J gene lost 9 bases, with 9 bases spanning the gap. Per germline, CDR1 SGHDN and CDR2 FVKESK. This CDR3 is 13 amino acids long. In nucleotides, the CDR3 is TGTGCCAGCAGCCAAGATTTCAGGGGTGAGCAGTTCTTC. Its protein product is CASSQDFRGEQFF.

The CDR3 coding sequence is TGTGCCAGTAGAAGGACTAGCGGGGGGTACTCGGGGACCGGGGAGCTGTTTTTT. It is translated as CASRRTSGGYSGTGELFF. This rearrangement joins TRBV19 to TRBJ2-2; 14 bases are a match to TRBD2. Germline loops: CDR1 LNHDA, CDR2 SQIVND (reference sequence). The CDR3 has 18 residues. Trimming at V came to 6 bases and at J to 5 bases, leaving 11 bases not matched to a gene.

The V and J genes are TRBV6-1 and TRBJ2-5; no reliable D call. Germline CDR1 and CDR2: MNHNS and SASEGT. The CDR3 sequence is 12 residues long. Trimming removed 5 bases at V and 1 base at J, with 5 bases between. The CDR3, as DNA: TGTGCCAGCAGTCCTCCCCAAGAGACCCAGTACTTC. This gives the protein CASSPPQETQYF.

The chain links TRBV5-1 to TRBJ1-2; TRBD1 aligns across 8 bases. Trimming removed 4 bases from V and 8 bases from J; junction bases left unmatched: 7. The CDR3 loop spans 13 amino acids. Germline V CDR1 and CDR2: SGHRS, YFSETQ. The CDR3 DNA sequence: TGCGCCAGCAGCCACGGACAGGGAGGAGGCTACACCTTC. This translates into CASSHGQGGGYTF.

The rearrangement links TRBV7-9 to TRBJ1-1; D is undetermined. Germline V CDR1 and CDR2: SEHNR, FQNEAQ (reference sequence). The CDR3 sequence is 13 residues long. Trimming removed 1 base at V and 7 bases at J, with 10 bases between. Written as DNA, the CDR3 is TGTGCCAGCAGCTTAGAGGGAGCGGGTGAAGCTTTCTTT. The encoded protein is CASSLEGAGEAFF.

The J gene is TRBJ2-2, the V gene TRBV4-1, with TRBD1 matching 7 bases. The CDR3 runs 17 residues. V was pared by 0 bases and J by 0 bases, with 4 bases of the junction left unmatched. Germline V gene data show CDR1 as MGHRA and CDR2 as YSYEKL. The CDR3 region is CASSQDPQGANTGELFF. The CDR3 DNA sequence: TGCGCCAGCAGCCAAGATCCCCAGGGGGCGAACACCGGGGAGCTGTTTTTT.

This clone appeared once. The chain couples TRBV11-2 to TRBJ2-3; 10 bases match TRBD2. V shed 8 bases, J shed 1 base, and the junction held 9 bases outside the gene matches. Germline CDR1 and CDR2: SGHAT and FQNNGV. This CDR3 comprises 16 residues. The CDR3 reads CASGRSGGHRTDTQYF. The CDR3 bases are TGTGCCAGCGGCCGTAGCGGGGGGCACCGCACAGATACGCAGTATTTT.

As DNA, the CDR3 is TGTGCCAGCAGCTTAGTAGAGGGGACAGCCTCAACCATATATTTT. Translated: CASSLVEGTASTIYF. The rearrangement uses TRBV7-2 and TRBJ1-3; TRBD1 matches at 7 bases. Trimming took 1 base from V and 10 from J; bases not matched to a gene: 10. CDR3 length equals 15 residues. Germline lookup yields CDR1 SGHTA and CDR2 FQGNSA.

This clone has only a few counts. This chain uses TRBV6-6 with TRBJ2-3; 7 bases fit TRBD2. The germline gives CDR1 MNHNY, CDR2 SVGAGI (reference sequence). V gave up 8 bases and J gave up 2 bases; unmatched junction bases: 4. CDR3 length equals 13 residues. CDR3 amino acids: CASGGVPTDTQYF. CDR3 nucleotides: TGTGCCAGCGGGGGGGTCCCCACAGATACGCAGTATTTT.

This rearrangement joins TRBV6-5 to TRBJ2-3; D is unclear. Germline CDR1 is MNHEY and CDR2 is SVGAGI. This CDR3 is built from 14 residues. V was shortened by 2 bases and J by 1 base, with 7 bases between the two germline ends. For the CDR3, the DNA is TGTGCCAGCAGTTACCCCCGGGGCACAGATACGCAGTATTTT. Its protein product is CASSYPRGTDTQYF.

The chain employs TRBV6-5 and TRBJ2-7, with D possibly matching TRBD1 (5 bases). CDR1 MNHEY and CDR2 SVGAGI come from the germline V gene. The V end lost 6 bases, the J end lost 5 bases, and 14 bases lay between the germline ends. CDR3 size: 13 residues. CDR3 DNA: TGTGCCAGCAGCCCCAGGGTTCGGAACGAGCAGTACTTC. This encodes CASSPRVRNEQYF.

The CDR3 spells CASSLLGQGWAYEQYF. The CDR3 DNA sequence: TGTGCCAGCAGCTTACTGGGACAGGGATGGGCCTACGAGCAGTACTTC. V and J are TRBV7-2 and TRBJ2-7; 9 bases match TRBD1. Germline values: CDR1 SGHTA, CDR2 FQGNSA. V lost 2 bases and J lost 2; bases outside the gene matches: 7. The CDR3 totals 16 residues.

V usage is TRBV9 and J usage is TRBJ2-1, with 8 bases matching TRBD2. Germline CDR1 and CDR2: SGDLS and YYNGEE. This CDR3 is built from 14 residues. V was clipped by 4 bases and J by 6 bases; unmatched bases: 6. The CDR3 nucleotides are TGTGCCAGCAGCCGGGGGGGCACGACCAATGAGCAGTTCTTC. It specifies CASSRGGTTNEQFF.

This rearrangement joins TRBV11-2 to TRBJ1-1; 7 bases match TRBD1. The CDR3 totals 16 residues. V lost 0 bases and J lost 4; bases outside the gene matches: 8. CDR1 is SGHAT and CDR2 is FQNNGV in the germline V gene. The CDR3: CASSLDGDRGGTEAFF. The CDR3 region has the DNA TGTGCCAGCAGCTTAGATGGGGACAGAGGGGGCACTGAAGCTTTCTTT.

The chain combines TRBV30 with TRBJ2-1, with TRBD2 matching over 9 bases. The V gene's germline CDR1 is GTSNPN and CDR2 SVGIG (reference sequence). This CDR3 has 15 amino acids. J gave up 5 bases and V 3 bases, and 8 bases lay outside the gene matches. CDR3 residues: CAWRAGLAGNNEQFF. For the CDR3, the DNA is TGTGCCTGGAGGGCCGGGCTAGCGGGGAACAATGAGCAGTTCTTC.

This clone was seen a few times. This chain uses TRBV15 with TRBJ2-1; 12 bases fit TRBD2. The CDR3 is 17 residues long. The germline V gene has CDR1 LNHNV and CDR2 YYDKDF (reference sequence). The J segment lost 0 bases and the V segment lost 6 bases, leaving 6 bases of the junction unmatched. The DNA for the CDR3 is TGTGCCACCAGATTCACTAGCGGGGGGAGCTCCTACAATGAGCAGTTCTTC. It yields the protein CATRFTSGGSSYNEQFF.

The chain couples TRBV7-2 to TRBJ1-6; no clear D gene. V gave up 2 bases and J gave up 8 bases, with 13 bases separating them. The CDR3 is made up of 15 amino acids. Looked up from germline, CDR1 is SGHTA and CDR2 is FQGNSA. CDR3 nucleotides: TGTGCCAGCAGCTTAAGTTGGCAGACTTATTCACCCCTCCACTTT. Residues: CASSLSWQTYSPLHF. The full variable domain, rest sourced from reference TRBV7-2 and TRBJ1-6, is GAGVSQSPSNKVTEKGKDVELRCDPISGHTALYWYRQSLGQGLEFLIYFQGNSAPDKSGLPSDRFSAERTGGSVSTLTIQRTQQEDSAVYLCASSLSWQTYSPLHFGNGTRLTVT.

The chain couples TRBV27 to TRBJ1-2; TRBD1 agrees at 8 bases. The CDR3 totals 17 residues. Trimming took 4 bases from V and 0 from J; bases not matched to a gene: 10. Germline V gene sequence: CDR1 MNHEY, CDR2 SMNVEV (reference sequence). CDR3 bases: TGTGCCAGCAGTTCCGGACAGGGTCGAGTCCCTAACTATGGCTACACCTTC. This translates into CASSSGQGRVPNYGYTF.

V and J are TRBV15 and TRBJ2-4; 10 bases align to TRBD2. In germline, CDR1 is LNHNV, CDR2 YYDKDF (reference sequence). This CDR3 contains 23 residues. With V trimmed by 0 bases and J by 0 bases, 20 bases remained unmatched. The CDR3 here is CATSRDDPPKRGGVYIAKNIQYF. The CDR3 region has the DNA TGTGCCACCAGCAGAGACGATCCTCCCAAGCGGGGGGGGGTTTACATAGCCAAAAACATTCAGTACTTC.

A single count supports this clone. V gene TRBV7-9 combines with J gene TRBJ1-5; 8 positions agree with TRBD1. The CDR3 length is 16 residues. J lost 3 bases, V lost 0 bases, and 4 bases had no gene match. Looked up from germline, CDR1 is SEHNR and CDR2 is FQNEAQ (reference sequence). CDR3 protein: CASSLATGAHNQPQHF. The CDR3 nucleotides are TGTGCCAGCAGCTTAGCGACAGGGGCTCACAATCAGCCCCAGCATTTT.

The genes are TRBV6-6 and TRBJ1-2; no clear D gene. Trimming removed 3 bases at V and 8 bases at J, with 16 bases between. This CDR3 comprises 14 residues. Germline CDR1 and CDR2: MNHNY and SVGAGI (reference sequence). The CDR3 coding sequence is TGTGCCAGCAGTTATAGCGGCACTTTGGCGGGCTACACCTTC. It is translated as CASSYSGTLAGYTF.

The chain links TRBV6-1 to TRBJ2-3, with 8 bases matching TRBD2. V shed 10 bases, J shed 5 bases, and the junction held 11 bases outside the gene matches. The germline CDR1 and CDR2 sequences are MNHNS and SASEGT. The CDR3 spans 14 residues. Written as DNA, the CDR3 is TGTGCCACCAACGGCGGGGGGCTGGGAGATACGCAGTATTTT. This encodes CATNGGGLGDTQYF.

The V call is TRBV27, the J call TRBJ2-7, with TRBD1 identical over 7 bases. The trim removed 5 bases at V and 1 base at J, leaving 5 bases unmatched. The CDR3 covers 14 residues. Germline-derived CDR1 and CDR2 are MNHEY and SMNVEV (reference sequence). CDR3 nucleotide sequence: TGTGCCAGCAGTGCCACAGGGGTTTCCTACGAGCAGTACTTC. This gives the protein CASSATGVSYEQYF.

This sequence joins TRBV12-5 and TRBJ1-4; D gene unclear. V dropped 5 bases and J dropped 8 bases, with 18 bases sitting between them. Per germline, CDR1 LGHNT and CDR2 FRNRAP. CDR3 length: 15 residues. CDR3 sequence: CASGPGVGSREKLFF. As DNA, the CDR3 is TGTGCTAGTGGTCCCGGGGTGGGGTCGAGGGAAAAACTGTTTTTT.